This T cell receptor beta chain was sequenced for a study of T cells after yellow fever vaccination. Study-wide context: Low-cell-number fractions were prepared with SMART-Seq v4 Ultra Low Input.

This clonotype has a handful of counts. Its antigen remains unknown. The germline CDR1 and CDR2 sequences are LNHDA and SQIVND (reference sequence). The CDR3 runs 14 residues. V was pared by 6 bases and J by 4 bases, with 15 bases between. In making TCR cDNA, 5'RACE template switching added a universal primer site and UMIs to it. MiXCR was run by TCRdb on the 5' RACE reads, yielding one entry per CDR3 protein. Of hundreds of thousands of distinct CDR3 sequences detected, approximately 6% appear once; the ten largest clones hold over 14%. The study's findings and limits: Clones from primary vaccination mostly reappeared after the booster (around 96% CD4, over 85% CD8).

The chain is built from TRBV19 and TRBJ1-2; possibly TRBD1 for D (6 bases). The specimen was PBMCs, collected 5 days after the yellow fever booster vaccination. This sequence was found in a man aged 25-45 years who received the YFV17D yellow fever vaccine. The CDR3 sequence: CASRVDSGGYGYTF. The CDR3 DNA is TGTGCCAGTAGGGTGGACAGTGGCGGCTATGGCTACACCTTC.